Described below is a single TCR beta chain sequence and its context. The treatment here: some 20 received Ad26.COV2.S at low or high dose, single or two shots; 5 received placebo; per-sample allocation not given. Sampling was done on day 63 after the first vaccine or placebo injection. Participants' vaccine, an Ad26 vector, delivered Wuhan-strain SARS-CoV-2 spike. The sample comes from a study of Ad26.COV2.S vaccination and SARS-CoV-2 variants. Background on the study: A participant enrolled in the COV1001 Ad26.COV2.S trial arm provided the sample. The vaccine Ad26.COV2.S was put into the muscle once, or twice with 56 days between.

The table came from immunoSEQ multiplex PCR; TCRdb's copy has only in-frame clones and leaves some out. Here the sample spans some 500,000 clones, roughly nine tenths being singletons. Germline V CDR1 and CDR2: SQVTM, ANQGSEA. V lost 3 bases and J lost 3; bases outside the gene matches: 11. This CDR3 is 15 amino acids long. This receptor was obtained from a person aged 18-65 years who received the Ad26.COV2.S COVID-19 vaccine or a placebo. Material: peripheral blood, obtained in a trial of Ad26.COV2.S vaccine versus placebo. The chain has TRBV29-1 and TRBJ2-7; 7 nucleotides agree with TRBD2. The CDR3 region is CSVEVVGTTSYEQYF. CDR3 nucleotide sequence: TGCAGCGTTGAGGTGGTTGGGACTACGAGCTACGAGCAGTACTTC.